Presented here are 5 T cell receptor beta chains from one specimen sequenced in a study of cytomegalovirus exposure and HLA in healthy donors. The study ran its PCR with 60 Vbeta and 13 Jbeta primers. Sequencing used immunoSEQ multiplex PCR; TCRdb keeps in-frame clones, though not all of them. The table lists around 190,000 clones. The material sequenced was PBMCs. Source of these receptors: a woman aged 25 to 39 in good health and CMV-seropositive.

CDR3 loop: CASSTGGRGNTEAFF. CDR3 in DNA: TGTGCCAGCTCGACAGGGGGCCGCGGAAACACTGAAGCTTTCTTT. This chain links TRBV18 with TRBJ1-1; 10 positions match TRBD1. V trimming: 6 bases; J trimming: 2 bases; junction bases outside the gene matches: 6. Germline values: CDR1 KGHSH, CDR2 LQKENI. The CDR3 has 15 residues.

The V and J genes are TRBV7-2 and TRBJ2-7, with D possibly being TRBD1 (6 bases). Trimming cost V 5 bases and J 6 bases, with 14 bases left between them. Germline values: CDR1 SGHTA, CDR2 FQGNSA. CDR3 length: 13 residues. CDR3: CASSPDTGSEQYF. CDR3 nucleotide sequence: TGTGCCAGCAGCCCCGATACAGGGTCCGAGCAGTACTTC.

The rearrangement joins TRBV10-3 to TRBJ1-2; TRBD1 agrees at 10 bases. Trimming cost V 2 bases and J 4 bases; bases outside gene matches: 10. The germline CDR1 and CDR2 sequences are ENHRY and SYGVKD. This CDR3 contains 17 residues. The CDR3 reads CAISETPGTGVIYGYTF. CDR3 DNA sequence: TGTGCCATCAGTGAGACGCCCGGGACAGGGGTAATCTATGGCTACACCTTC.

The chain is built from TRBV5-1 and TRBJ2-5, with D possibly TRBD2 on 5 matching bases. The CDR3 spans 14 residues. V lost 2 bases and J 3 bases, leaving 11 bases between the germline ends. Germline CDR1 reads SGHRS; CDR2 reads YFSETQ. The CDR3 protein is CASSFERQKETQYF. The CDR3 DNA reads TGCGCCAGCAGCTTTGAGCGGCAAAAAGAGACCCAGTACTTC.

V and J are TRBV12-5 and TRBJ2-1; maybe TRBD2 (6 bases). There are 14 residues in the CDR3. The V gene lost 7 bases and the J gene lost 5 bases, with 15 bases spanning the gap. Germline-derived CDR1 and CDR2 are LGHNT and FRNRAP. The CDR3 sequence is CASARGPPDNEQFF. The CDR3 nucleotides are TGTGCTAGTGCGCGGGGCCCCCCGGACAATGAGCAGTTCTTC.